A selection of T cell receptor beta chains follows, all from one sample in a study of T-cell reconstitution after alpha-beta-depleted transplantation in children. TCRdb used MiXCR to reprocess the PCR reads, holding one entry per CDR3 protein. In the table there are about 610,000 distinct CDR3 sequences, over 9.5% of which are singletons. The sample was PBMCs from the stem cell graft donor, taken from the stem cell graft. The origin of the receptors is a human donor who donated a stem cell graft to a child with acute myeloid leukemia. Both conserved end residues are part of each CDR3. Fields, in order: clone size, D gene, J gene, V gene, CDR3 DNA, CDR3 protein. The D gene is left open where the match is weak. For some rows the clone size is stated as once, few or many, or as a class when expanded; others skip it.

>many|-|TRBJ2-3|TRBV5-1
TGCGCCAGCAGCTCCGGTTTAGTTCGAATCACAGATACGCAGTATTTT
CASSSGLVRITDTQYF
>many|-|TRBJ1-1|TRBV7-8
TGTGCCAGCAGCTCCATGAACACTGAAGCTTTCTTT
CASSSMNTEAFF
>-|-|TRBJ2-5|TRBV14
TGTGCCAGCAGCCGAGGCGGGGCGAAGGGGACCCAGTACTTC
CASSRGGAKGTQYF
>few|TRBD2|TRBJ2-3|TRBV29-1
TGCAGCGTTGTAGCGGGGAGCACAGATACGCAGTATTTT
CSVVAGSTDTQYF
>-|-|TRBJ1-5|TRBV15
TGTGCCACCAGCAGAGATATGGGGCAGAGTCAGCCCCAGCATTTT
CATSRDMGQSQPQHF
>many|-|TRBJ1-5|TRBV12-3/TRBV12-4
TGTGCCAGCAGCCCTCCGCTAGGTCGTGCGGAGCCCCAGCATTTT
CASSPPLGRAEPQHF
>-|-|TRBJ1-5|TRBV25-1
TGTGCCAGCACTTTCAAAAAGGGGGGTGGGAATTCTGCAGATAGCAATCAGCCCCAGCATTTT
CASTFKKGGGNSADSNQPQHF
>many|-|TRBJ2-3|TRBV10-3
TGTGCCATCAGTGAGGATCCGGGTACCACAGATACGCAGTATTTT
CAISEDPGTTDTQYF
>many|TRBD1|TRBJ2-5|TRBV29-1
TGCAGCGTTGGAGGGACAGCCGTGCAAGAGACCCAGTACTTC
CSVGGTAVQETQYF
>many|TRBD2|TRBJ2-7|TRBV3-1
TGTGCCAGCAGCCGACTAGCGGGAGTTGAGCAGTACTTC
CASSRLAGVEQYF
>-|TRBD2|TRBJ2-5|TRBV5-1
TGCGCCAGCAGCATAGGACTAGCGGGAGTGCGGGAGACCCAGTACTTC
CASSIGLAGVRETQYF
>few|-|TRBJ1-5|TRBV28
TGTGCCAGCAGTTTTGGGCAGGGCACCCAGCATTTT
CASSFGQGTQHF
>few|-|TRBJ2-7|TRBV5-5
TGTGCCAGCAGCCGGGGGTCCGGCTCCTACGAGCAGTACTTC
CASSRGSGSYEQYF
>many|-|TRBJ2-3|TRBV5-1
TGCGCCAGCAGCCCAGGCTCAGGGAACACAGATACGCAGTATTTT
CASSPGSGNTDTQYF
>few|-|TRBJ1-2|TRBV4-2
TGTGCCAGCAGCCAAGATCCCCAGGGTGCCTATGGCTACACCTTC
CASSQDPQGAYGYTF
>many|-|TRBJ2-5|TRBV20-1
TGCAGTGCTAAGAAGCCGGGAGTACCCGCAGAGACCCAGTACTTC
CSAKKPGVPAETQYF
>-|-|TRBJ2-7|TRBV7-6
TGTGCCAGCAGCTTAGGGGGCGGGGCCAACGAGCAGTACTTC
CASSLGGGANEQYF
>few|-|TRBJ2-2|TRBV7-3
TGTGCCAGCAGCAAGACCGGGACACAGACCGGGGAGCTGTTTTTT
CASSKTGTQTGELFF
>-|TRBD2|TRBJ2-7|TRBV6-5
TGTGCCAGCAGTTATTCTAGCGGTCGAGACGAGCAGTACTTC
CASSYSSGRDEQYF
>-|TRBD1|TRBJ2-2|TRBV2
TGTGCCAGCAGTCCCATATTGACAGGGGGGCTGTTTTTT
CASSPILTGGLFF